This T cell receptor beta chain was recovered during a study of molecular identifiers for immune sequencing clone quantification (dated by TCRdb to the late 2010s). As for the study more broadly: For a replicate experiment, RNA from roughly 20,000 or 100,000 naive CD8 T cells was divided into five aliquots, of which four were sequenced. This methods study benchmarked molecular-identifier clustering-based TCR repertoire sequencing (MIDCIRS) and TCR RNA copy counting, using CD8 T cells to do so.

The full study reports these points: In CMV-specific effector cells, over 99% of molecules were held by clones above 20 RNA copies, whereas under 1% of molecules were held by such clones in naive cells. The naive libraries included spiked-in Jurkat TCR RNA (around 9 copies' worth), and this Jurkat TCR RNA is not part of the donor repertoire. Highly expanded clone sizes could be underestimated if identical TCR molecules share a barcode. When barcode sub-clustering was not used, chimeric consensus sequences inflated TCR diversity, with chimeras reaching as high as 47%. Spiked-in Jurkat TCR RNA equivalent to a single cell was reported to be detectable even among over 800,000 naive CD8 T cells. About 3 recovered TCR RNA copies per cell were obtained by modeling, versus 9 to 10 by digital PCR, implying a capture efficiency of 25% to 30%.

The method was PCR. The instrument given in TCRdb is NextSeq 500. Bulk TCR libraries were prepared as previously described, using TCR primers listed in Table S5. The Qiagen AllPrep DNA/RNA kit was used to purify total RNA. Before analysis, reads from multiple sequencing runs of one library were combined. In the source study's methods: Only reads with exact TCR constant sequence were kept, trimmed to 150 nt, and grouped by their 12-nt molecular barcodes. Reads inside each barcode group were sub-clustered using a 15% Levenshtein threshold, and a quality-weighted consensus sequence was constructed for each RNA molecule. Non-functional sequences were discarded, and so were lower-count sequences lying one edit away from another sequence. Barcode sub-clusters with fewer than 20% of the maximum read count were removed, based on fitting two negative binomial distributions. TCRdb passed the public sequencing reads through fastp at Q25 and MiXCR, retaining productive beta sequences. For every CDR3 protein sequence, its rows merge into one entry that carries the most common genes and DNA. The V and J calls shown here were made by TCRdb, not taken from the authors' results. Counted in this sample were about 97,000 distinct CDR3 sequences; about a third of them appeared once. The ten biggest clones cover roughly 9.7% of the sample.

Libraries of naive CD8 T cells were built from anywhere between about 19,000 and 1,000,000 sorted cells, with 10%, 30% or 50% of the purified RNA used. On a BD FACSAria II, naive CD8 T cells were FACS-sorted as CD8+CD4-CCR7+CD45RA+ and collected into RLT Plus buffer. To test detection sensitivity, Jurkat RNA equivalent to ten TCR copies was spiked into samples of about 19,000-1,100,000 naive CD8 T cells. Enrichment of CD8 T cells was performed with RosetteSep CD8+ T Cell Enrichment Cocktail and Ficoll-Paque, after which ACK red cell lysis was carried out. The CDR3, from cysteine to phenylalanine, totals 14 residues. Only CDR3 DNA is held: 42 bases, read in frame from base 1. V is pared back by 6 bases and J by 2 bases, with 13 bases lying between the germline termini. CDR1 KGHSH and CDR2 LQKENI were looked up in the germline V gene. In regard to this clonotype: The target of this receptor is not known. No clone much larger than this one lies a single base away; base qualities are absent.

The chain employs TRBV18 and TRBJ2-5; TRBD1 is perhaps the D gene, given 6 matching bases. What was sequenced was naive CD8+ T cells from blood, with Jurkat cell RNA spiked in. Read against the paper, the sample's cell subset or site label means: FACS-sorted CD8+CD4-CCR7+CD45RA+ naive T cells. The sequence was obtained from a human donor in good health. Some libraries in this study had Jurkat cell RNA spiked in. The CDR3 has the sequence CASSFRDIQETQYF. The DNA sequence reads TGTGCCAGCTCGTTCCGGGACATACAAGAGACCCAGTACTTC.